This passage covers 21 T cell receptor beta chains from one sample sequenced in a study of beta chain features in type 1 diabetes. Isolated RNA was reverse transcribed in full, so expressed TCRB transcripts were sequenced. TCRdb's copy holds only in-frame clones and misses some; the assay was immunoSEQ multiplex PCR. Of around 330,000 clones listed, 9.5% to 12% are singletons. The sample taken for sequencing was naive CD4+ T cells from blood. All receptors come from a woman aged 30 to 39 in good health.

This clone was recorded a few times. The rearrangement joins TRBV18 to TRBJ2-1; the match to TRBD1 covers 8 bases. V lost 3 bases to trimming and J lost 5 bases; unmatched junction nucleotides: 3. The germline V gene encodes CDR1 KGHSH and CDR2 LQKENI. The CDR3 loop spans 14 amino acids. This CDR3 reads CASSPGQGHNEQFF. DNA of the CDR3: TGTGCCAGCTCACCCGGACAGGGCCACAATGAGCAGTTCTTC.

This clone was seen a few times. This chain joins TRBV29-1 and TRBJ1-1; 9 nucleotides agree with TRBD1. This CDR3 spans 14 amino acids. Germline CDR1 SQVTM, CDR2 ANQGSEA. The CDR3 region has the DNA TGCAGTTGCGCGACCCAGACAGGGGGCACTGAAGCTTTCTTT. Protein: CSCATQTGGTEAFF.

The chain links TRBV7-9 to TRBJ1-2, with D perhaps TRBD1 (5 bases). Per germline, CDR1 SEHNR and CDR2 FQNEAQ (reference sequence). Trimming took 1 base from V and 6 from J, leaving 12 bases between them. The CDR3 runs to 14 residues. Here the CDR3 reads CASSLVGARNGYTF. The CDR3 DNA reads as TGTGCCAGCAGCTTAGTTGGGGCTAGGAATGGCTACACCTTC.

The sample holds a few counts of this clone. This chain uses TRBV10-2 with TRBJ2-5; D perhaps matches TRBD2 (5 bases). This CDR3 region has 15 residues. With 0 bases removed from V and 5 bases from J, the gap between germline ends came to 13 bases. CDR1 is WSHSY, CDR2 SAAADI, per germline. The CDR3 loop reads CASSESNGVGETQYF. The CDR3, as DNA: TGCGCCAGCAGTGAGTCGAACGGGGTCGGGGAGACCCAGTACTTC.

This clone was picked up a small number of times. V is TRBV9 and J is TRBJ2-1; the match to TRBD2 covers 13 bases. This CDR3 contains 18 residues. The germline V gene encodes CDR1 SGDLS and CDR2 YYNGEE. The junction had 11 bases not matched to a gene; V was cut back by 3 bases and J by 5 bases. The CDR3 DNA is TGTGCCAGCAGCGACCCGGGACTAGCGGGAAACTTAGACAATGAGCAGTTCTTC. Translating it yields CASSDPGLAGNLDNEQFF.

This clone was recorded a few times. The chain joins TRBV4-3 to TRBJ2-1, with 7 bases matching TRBD2. CDR1 is LGHNA, CDR2 YSLEER, per germline. The junction had 6 bases not matched to a gene; V was cut back by 0 bases and J by 7 bases. The CDR3 consists of 15 residues. As DNA, the CDR3 is TGCGCCAGCAGCCAAGATAGGGCTAGCGGAAATGAGCAGTTCTTC. This gives the protein CASSQDRASGNEQFF.

This clone was observed a handful of times. In DNA, the CDR3 is TGCGCCAGCTCGACCGCAGCGGGGATCACAGATACGCAGTATTTT. It codes for CASSTAAGITDTQYF. The genes are TRBV5-1 and TRBJ2-3; TRBD2 matches 7 bases. The CDR3 has 15 amino acids. V shed 7 bases and J 2 bases; nucleotides not matched to a gene: 10. CDR1 is SGHRS and CDR2 is YFSETQ in the germline V gene.

The chain joins TRBV27 to TRBJ2-1; 13 bases map to TRBD2. The CDR3 is 17 residues long. Germline CDR1 and CDR2: MNHEY and SMNVEV (reference sequence). The V segment lost 5 bases and the J segment 2 bases; nucleotides outside the gene matches: 6. CDR3 sequence reads: CASSVGLAGVAYNEQFF. DNA of the CDR3: TGTGCCAGCAGTGTAGGACTAGCGGGAGTTGCCTACAATGAGCAGTTCTTC.

This clone was observed a few times. This chain uses TRBV27 with TRBJ2-1; 10 bases are shared with TRBD2. The J segment lost 10 bases and the V segment lost 1 base, leaving 7 bases of the junction unmatched. CDR1 MNHEY and CDR2 SMNVEV come from the germline V gene (reference sequence). The CDR3 sequence is 15 residues long. CDR3 region: CASSLWLAGVNEQFF. Written as DNA, the CDR3 is TGTGCCAGCAGTTTATGGCTAGCGGGAGTGAACGAGCAGTTCTTC.

J is TRBJ2-5 and V is TRBV7-2, with D possibly TRBD1 on 5 matching bases. V was cut by 1 base and J by 5 bases, with 11 bases left in between. Germline CDR1 is SGHTA and CDR2 is FQGNSA. The CDR3 has 14 amino acids. CDR3 protein: CASSLVGVVETQYF. CDR3 bases: TGTGCCAGCAGCTTAGTAGGGGTGGTGGAGACCCAGTACTTC.

The J gene is TRBJ2-7, the V gene TRBV4-2, with 7 nucleotides matching TRBD1. Germline CDR1 LGHNA, CDR2 YNFKEQ. The CDR3 has 15 amino acids. The V and J ends lost 1 base and 2 bases, in that order; junction bases with no gene match: 5. CDR3 coding DNA: TGTGCCAGCAGCCAAGGGGCAGGGGGAACCTACGAGCAGTACTTC. Translation: CASSQGAGGTYEQYF.

The chain couples TRBV28 to TRBJ1-2; 8 positions match TRBD1. J lost 8 bases, V lost 6 bases, and 11 bases had no gene match. Germline CDR1 is MDHEN and CDR2 is SYDVKM. The CDR3 contains 14 residues. The CDR3 DNA reads as TGTGCCAGCAGCCCCGGGACAGGAGGCCGCGGCTACACCTTC. Protein sequence: CASSPGTGGRGYTF.

This chain connects TRBV4-3 to TRBJ2-5, with 8 positions matching TRBD2. This CDR3 has 18 residues. The V segment lost 0 bases and the J segment 2 bases; nucleotides outside the gene matches: 11. CDR1 LGHNA and CDR2 YSLEER come from the germline V gene. This CDR3 reads CASSQDFSAGGGQETQYF. CDR3 nucleotide sequence: TGCGCCAGCAGCCAAGATTTCTCCGCGGGAGGAGGGCAAGAGACCCAGTACTTC.

This chain links TRBV4-2 with TRBJ1-1; 10 bases line up with TRBD1. CDR1 is LGHNA, CDR2 YNFKEQ, per germline. The CDR3 contains 17 residues. V lost 2 bases, J lost 1 base, and 7 bases stayed unmatched. CDR3 sequence (DNA): TGTGCCAGCAGCCAAACCGGGACAGGGGCCGGGAACACTGAAGCTTTCTTT. Its translation is CASSQTGTGAGNTEAFF.

V and J are TRBV13 and TRBJ1-3, with TRBD1 matching 7 bases. The germline V gene has CDR1 PRHDT and CDR2 FYEKMQ (reference sequence). This CDR3 is 17 amino acids long. Germline trimming cut 5 bases from V and 0 bases from J; bases unmatched to any gene: 10. The CDR3 reads CASSAGQVSGSGNTIYF. The CDR3 nucleotides read TGTGCCAGCAGCGCTGGACAGGTCTCGGGCTCTGGAAACACCATATATTTT.

In this sample, this clone turned up a few times. Other nucleotide sequences in the sample specify the same CDR3. Written as DNA, the CDR3 is TGTGCCAGCAGCCAAGCCCGGGTGAACACTGAAGCTTTCTTT. This encodes CASSQARVNTEAFF. This chain links TRBV14 with TRBJ1-1; no firm D call. V lost 1 base and J lost 0, with 6 bases in between. Germline V gene lookup returns CDR1 SGHDN and CDR2 FVKESK. This CDR3 spans 14 amino acids. Full variable domain (remainder filled in from reference TRBV14 and TRBJ1-1): EAGVTQFPSHSVIEKGQTVTLRCDPISGHDNLYWYRRVMGKEIKFLLHFVKESKQDESGMPNNRFLAERTGGTYSTLKVQPAELEDSGVYFCASSQARVNTEAFFGQGTRLTVV.

This clone occurred a few times. The chain carries TRBV25-1 and TRBJ2-1; 8 bases are a match to TRBD2. The CDR3 has 12 amino acids. J gave up 9 bases and V 5 bases, and 3 bases lay outside the gene matches. The V gene's germline CDR1 is MGHDK and CDR2 SYGVNS. CDR3 bases: TGTGCCAGCAGTAAGCTAGCGGGTGAGCAGTTCTTC. Protein product: CASSKLAGEQFF.

The V call is TRBV6-5, the J call TRBJ1-4; TRBD1 matches 9 bases. Germline CDR1 is MNHEY and CDR2 is SVGAGI. The CDR3 has 16 residues. Unmatched junction bases numbered 5, after V lost 4 bases and J lost 2 bases. This CDR3 is CASSSTGGLTNEKLFF. In DNA, the CDR3 is TGTGCCAGCAGTTCGACAGGGGGGCTCACTAATGAAAAACTGTTTTTT.

The rearrangement joins TRBV9 to TRBJ2-7; 7 bases agree with TRBD2. Germline CDR1 is SGDLS and CDR2 is YYNGEE. This CDR3 region has 15 residues. Trimming at V came to 0 bases and at J to 2 bases, leaving 5 bases not matched to a gene. In nucleotides, the CDR3 is TGTGCCAGCAGCGTAGGGGGAGGGGACCCCTACGAGCAGTACTTC. Protein sequence: CASSVGGGDPYEQYF.

The gene calls are TRBV27 and TRBJ2-1, with 11 nucleotides matching TRBD2. There are 15 residues in the CDR3. CDR1 and CDR2 (germline): MNHEY, SMNVEV (reference sequence). The junction had 8 bases not matched to a gene; V was cut back by 6 bases and J by 7 bases. CDR3 region: CASSLPGLAVNEQFF. DNA for the CDR3: TGTGCCAGCAGCCTTCCGGGACTAGCGGTTAATGAGCAGTTCTTC.

This chain links TRBV15 with TRBJ1-1; D perhaps matches TRBD1 (6 bases). The germline V and J ends were trimmed by 7 bases and 8 bases, with 26 bases remaining between them. Per germline, CDR1 LNHNV and CDR2 YYDKDF (reference sequence). This CDR3 has 16 amino acids. CDR3 residues: CATNSPNRAGRDEAFF. CDR3 sequence (DNA): TGTGCCACCAATTCGCCAAACAGGGCCGGACGTGACGAAGCTTTCTTT. Looking up the rest from reference TRBV15 and TRBJ1-1 gives the full variable domain: DAMVIQNPRYQVTQFGKPVTLSCSQTLNHNVMYWYQQKSSQAPKLLFHYYDKDFNNEADTPDNFQSRRPNTSFCFLDIRSPGLGDTAMYLCATNSPNRAGRDEAFFGQGTRLTVV.